The 21 T cell receptor beta chains below come from one sample, sequenced in a study of response to subunit inactivated influenza vaccine. MiXCR, run by TCRdb on the RT-PCR reads, gives a single entry per CDR3 protein. The sample holds fewer than 600,000 distinct CDR3 sequences, under 8.5% seen once. Sequencing was performed on PBMCs from blood, taken approximately 25 months after vaccination. The source of these receptors is a man between 50 and 75 years old who received an inactivated influenza vaccine.

This clonotype came up many times. For the CDR3, the DNA is TGCAGTGCCCCTAGACAGGGAAGGGTGAATGAGCAGTTCTTC. Translating it yields CSAPRQGRVNEQFF. This chain links TRBV20-1 with TRBJ2-1; 7 bases match TRBD1. CDR3 length: 14 residues. Germline CDR1 reads DFQATT; CDR2 reads SNEGSKA (reference sequence). V shed 6 bases and J 7 bases; nucleotides not matched to a gene: 12.

Concerning this clonotype: One end of the junction does not line up with germline, which may come from a read error. CDR3 loop: CTSSLRTDYNEQFF. For the CDR3, the DNA is TGTACCAGCAGCTTACGGACGGACTACAATGAGCAGTTCTTC. V usage is TRBV11-2 and J usage is TRBJ2-1, with unresolved D. Germline V lookup: CDR1 SGHAT, CDR2 FQNNGV. The CDR3 loop spans 14 amino acids.

The chain employs TRBV12-3 or TRBV12-4 and TRBJ2-1, with TRBD2 matching over 7 bases. The CDR3 has 12 residues. Trimming removed 6 bases from V and 9 bases from J; junction bases left unmatched: 5. The DNA for the CDR3 is TGTGCCAGCAGCCAAAGGGAGGGTGAGCAGTTCTTC. Translating it yields CASSQREGEQFF.

The chain carries TRBV9 and TRBJ2-2; TRBD2 matches at 9 bases. CDR3 length: 16 amino acids. V trimming: 4 bases; J trimming: 4 bases; junction bases outside the gene matches: 8. CDR1 is SGDLS and CDR2 is YYNGEE in the germline V gene. The CDR3 loop is CASSYGLAILTGELFF. CDR3 in DNA: TGTGCCAGCAGCTACGGACTAGCGATCCTCACCGGGGAGCTGTTTTTT. The full variable domain, with the rest looked up from reference TRBV9 and TRBJ2-2, is DSGVTQTPKHLITATGQRVTLRCSPRSGDLSVYWYQQSLDQGLQFLIQYYNGEERAKGNILERFSAQQFPDLHSELNLSSLELGDSALYFCASSYGLAILTGELFFGEGSRLTVL.

The chain couples TRBV20-1 to TRBJ1-1; D gene unclear. The CDR3 is 12 residues long. From germline, CDR1 is DFQATT and CDR2 SNEGSKA (reference sequence). Trimming stripped 5 bases from V and 4 bases from J, with 11 bases between. The CDR3 region has the DNA TGCAGTGCTCCGGGCCTGTTCACTGAAGCTTTCTTT. This sequence encodes CSAPGLFTEAFF.

This clonotype was seen at least ten times. The chain recombines TRBV20-1 with TRBJ2-7; D may correspond to TRBD1 or TRBD2 (6 bases each). CDR3 size: 14 residues. V dropped 2 bases and J dropped 2 bases, with 13 bases sitting between them. Germline CDR1 and CDR2: DFQATT and SNEGSKA (reference sequence). CDR3: CSARSEGGPYEQYF. The CDR3 nucleotides are TGCAGTGCTAGATCAGAGGGGGGACCCTACGAGCAGTACTTC.

This clonotype was counted only a few times. The V gene is TRBV9, the J gene TRBJ2-5, with D possibly matching TRBD1 (6 bases). The CDR3 totals 14 residues. CDR1 is SGDLS, CDR2 YYNGEE, per germline. Trimming took 3 bases from V and 2 from J, leaving 11 bases between them. The DNA for the CDR3 is TGTGCCAGCAGCGCACGGGACATACAAGAGACCCAGTACTTC. This codes for CASSARDIQETQYF.

This clonotype has more than one count but fewer than ten. This sequence joins TRBV29-1 and TRBJ1-2, with 9 bases lining up with TRBD1. The CDR3 has 14 residues. The trim removed 8 bases at V and 8 bases at J, leaving 15 bases unmatched. Germline V gene data show CDR1 as SQVTM and CDR2 as ANQGSEA. The CDR3 bases are TGCAGCTCACCGGGACAGGGAGCGTCGGGAGGCTACACCTTC. It encodes CSSPGQGASGGYTF.

This clonotype showed up many times. The chain combines TRBV6-1 with TRBJ1-5, with D possibly matching TRBD1 (6 bases). Germline values: CDR1 MNHNS, CDR2 SASEGT. The CDR3 extends over 14 amino acids. Trimming pared 6 bases from V and 0 bases from J, leaving 9 bases between. The CDR3 coding sequence is TGTGCCAGCAGACACAGGGATAGCAATCAGCCCCAGCATTTT. It yields the protein CASRHRDSNQPQHF.

This chain connects TRBV29-1 to TRBJ1-2, with D hard to call. This CDR3 is 11 amino acids long. Germline V gives CDR1 SQVTM, CDR2 ANQGSEA. Trimming pared 6 bases from V and 3 bases from J, leaving 8 bases between. The CDR3 loop is CSVLSYYGYTF. CDR3 nucleotides: TGCAGCGTATTATCGTACTATGGCTACACCTTC.

In this sample, this clonotype turned up a few times. V and J are TRBV7-9 and TRBJ2-5, with TRBD2 identical over 10 bases. The CDR3 runs to 16 residues. Per germline, CDR1 SEHNR and CDR2 FQNEAQ (reference sequence). V trimming: 6 bases; J trimming: 5 bases; junction bases outside the gene matches: 12. In nucleotides, the CDR3 is TGTGCCAGCAGTCCCCTGCCGGGACTAGCGTCGGAGACCCAGTACTTC. Its translation is CASSPLPGLASETQYF.

The chain carries TRBV5-1 and TRBJ2-2; D is perhaps TRBD1 (5 bases). Germline values: CDR1 SGHRS, CDR2 YFSETQ. The CDR3 totals 15 residues. Deletions cut 6 bases from V and 1 base from J, with 13 bases between. CDR3 protein: CASTLQTENTGELFF. CDR3 DNA sequence: TGCGCCAGCACCCTACAGACAGAGAACACCGGGGAGCTGTTTTTT.

This chain connects TRBV11-1 to TRBJ2-7; 7 bases line up with TRBD1. Germline CDR1 and CDR2: SGHAT and FQDESV (reference sequence). The CDR3 length is 15 residues. Trimming at V came to 4 bases and at J to 2 bases, leaving 8 bases not matched to a gene. The CDR3 DNA reads TGTGCCAGCAGCTCGTTGGGACAGTCGACCTACGAGCAGTACTTC. This translates into CASSSLGQSTYEQYF. Supplemented by reference TRBV11-1 and TRBJ2-7, the full variable domain reads EAEVAQSPRYKITEKSQAVAFWCDPISGHATLYWYRQILGQGPELLVQFQDESVVDDSQLPKDRFSAERLKGVDSTLKIQPAELGDSAMYLCASSSLGQSTYEQYFGPGTRLTVT.

This clonotype was counted at least ten times. The chain is built from TRBV29-1 and TRBJ1-2; TRBD1 is a possible D gene (5 bases). V dropped 0 bases and J dropped 4 bases, with 9 bases sitting between them. The germline CDR1 and CDR2 sequences are SQVTM and ANQGSEA. This CDR3 is built from 13 residues. CDR3: CSVEETGFYGYTF. For the CDR3, the DNA is TGCAGCGTTGAAGAAACAGGATTCTATGGCTACACCTTC.

This clonotype was found many times. The chain recombines TRBV7-8 with TRBJ2-5; TRBD2 aligns across 10 bases. V was pared by 5 bases and J by 4 bases, with 4 bases of the junction left unmatched. The CDR3 loop spans 14 amino acids. Germline V gene sequence: CDR1 SGHVS, CDR2 FQNEAQ. The CDR3 reads CASSVLAGAETQYF. The DNA for the CDR3 is TGTGCCAGCAGCGTTCTAGCGGGGGCAGAGACCCAGTACTTC. Filled out from reference TRBV7-8 and TRBJ2-5, the complete variable domain reads GAGVSQSPRYKVAKRGQDVALRCDPISGHVSLFWYQQALGQGPEFLTYFQNEAQLDKSGLPSDRFFAERPEGSVSTLKIQRTQQEDSAVYLCASSVLAGAETQYFGPGTRLLVL.

The chain uses TRBV3-1 and TRBJ2-3; the D is unclear. V lost 2 bases and J 7 bases, leaving 7 bases between the germline ends. The CDR3 loop spans 12 amino acids. Looked up from germline, CDR1 is LGHDT and CDR2 is YNNKEL (reference sequence). For the CDR3, the DNA is TGTGCCAGCAGCCAAACGAGGAATACGCAGTATTTT. This encodes CASSQTRNTQYF.

Ten or more counts support this clonotype. CDR3 loop: CASSFSGRRGYTF. As DNA, the CDR3 is TGTGCCAGCAGTTTCTCAGGGAGACGAGGCTACACCTTC. J is TRBJ1-2 and V is TRBV12-3 or TRBV12-4, with D maybe TRBD1 (5 bases). CDR3 length equals 13 residues. V was shortened by 3 bases and J by 8 bases, with 13 bases between the two germline ends.

This clonotype has just a few counts. The chain uses TRBV3-1 and TRBJ1-1; TRBD1 is a possible D gene (5 bases). The CDR3 is 17 amino acids. Germline V lookup: CDR1 LGHDT, CDR2 YNNKEL (reference sequence). Trimming cost V 3 bases and J 2 bases, with 19 bases left between them. The CDR3 region has the DNA TGTGCCAGCAGCCAGATGGGGGACTTCGTAGGAAACACTGAAGCTTTCTTT. Translation gives CASSQMGDFVGNTEAFF.

This clonotype was seen more than once but under ten times. The chain employs TRBV20-1 and TRBJ2-7, with TRBD2 matching over 11 bases. With 5 bases clipped from V and 7 bases from J, the junction kept 10 bases outside the gene matches. This CDR3 is built from 14 residues. Looked up from germline, CDR1 is DFQATT and CDR2 is SNEGSKA (reference sequence). The chain's CDR3 is CSAPSGGRAREQYF. CDR3 DNA sequence: TGCAGTGCTCCTAGCGGGGGGCGTGCGAGGGAGCAGTACTTC.

V is TRBV7-8 and J is TRBJ1-4, with a tentative D call TRBD1 (5 bases). The length of the CDR3 is 14 residues. Deletions cut 8 bases from V and 1 base from J, with 11 bases between. Germline lookup yields CDR1 SGHVS and CDR2 FQNEAQ. CDR3 loop: CASGGVRTNEKLFF. The CDR3 bases are TGTGCCAGCGGGGGGGTTCGAACTAATGAAAAACTGTTTTTT.

This clonotype has a count of ten or more. The chain carries TRBV20-1 and TRBJ2-3; 10 bases align to TRBD2. CDR3 length equals 14 residues. V trimming: 6 bases; J trimming: 2 bases; junction bases outside the gene matches: 5. In germline, CDR1 is DFQATT, CDR2 SNEGSKA (reference sequence). CDR3 sequence: CSAWTSGLTDTQYF. Written as DNA, the CDR3 is TGCAGTGCCTGGACTAGCGGACTCACAGATACGCAGTATTTT.